This passage covers 18 T cell receptor beta chains from one sample sequenced in a study of cytomegalovirus exposure and HLA in healthy donors. 60 Vbeta and 13 Jbeta primers were used in PCR. Measured with immunoSEQ multiplex PCR; TCRdb has only the in-frame clones, and not every one. Here the sample table reports approximately 96,000 clones. The sample was PBMCs. The receptors derive from a girl between 5 and 17 years old in good health and CMV-seropositive.

The chain is built from TRBV7-9 and TRBJ2-1, with D perhaps TRBD1 (5 bases). The V end was cut by 5 bases, the J end by 6 bases, with 17 bases between. Germline V gives CDR1 SEHNR, CDR2 FQNEAQ (reference sequence). The CDR3 loop spans 15 amino acids. The CDR3 region is CASSKQGVTANEQFF. Here the CDR3 DNA reads TGTGCCAGCAGCAAGCAGGGCGTAACGGCCAATGAGCAGTTCTTC.

The CDR3 nucleotides read TGTGCCAGTAGTACAGGGGGCGCGGACTATCAGCCCCAGCATTTT. Residues: CASSTGGADYQPQHF. The rearrangement uses TRBV19 and TRBJ1-5; 8 nucleotides agree with TRBD1. This CDR3 is 15 amino acids long. CDR1 and CDR2 from the germline V gene are LNHDA and SQIVND (reference sequence). The J segment lost 5 bases and the V segment lost 4 bases, leaving 7 bases of the junction unmatched. The complete variable domain, with remaining parts taken from reference TRBV19 and TRBJ1-5, reads DGGITQSPKYLFRKEGQNVTLSCEQNLNHDAMYWYRQDPGQGLRLIYYSQIVNDFQKGDIAEGYSVSREKKESFPLTVTSAQKNPTAFYLCASSTGGADYQPQHFGDGTRLSIL.

V and J are TRBV28 and TRBJ1-3; no clear D. V shed 3 bases and J shed 1 base, with 7 bases lying between them. CDR1 is MDHEN, CDR2 SYDVKM, per germline. The CDR3 is made up of 14 amino acids. The CDR3 DNA reads TGTGCCAGCAGTTTTGGCAGGTCTGGAAACACCATATATTTT. Protein: CASSFGRSGNTIYF.

This sequence joins TRBV4-2 and TRBJ2-3; 14 bases align to TRBD2. The CDR3 totals 18 residues. The V gene's germline CDR1 is LGHNA and CDR2 YNFKEQ. The trim removed 4 bases at V and 2 bases at J, leaving 8 bases unmatched. CDR3 residues: CASSPNPGLAGATDTQYF. The CDR3 coding sequence is TGTGCCAGCAGCCCTAACCCGGGACTAGCGGGGGCCACAGATACGCAGTATTTT.

This chain uses TRBV18 with TRBJ1-3; D gene unclear. Trimming removed 9 bases at V and 4 bases at J, with 19 bases between. Germline assignment: CDR1 KGHSH and CDR2 LQKENI. The CDR3 extends over 15 amino acids. Written as DNA, the CDR3 is TGTGCCAGTTCGCTAACTAGTCCGAGAGGAAACACCATATATTTT. Protein sequence: CASSLTSPRGNTIYF.

The V and J genes are TRBV7-3 and TRBJ2-5, with a possible D match to TRBD1 (5 bases). The V gene lost 4 bases and the J gene lost 3 bases, with 9 bases spanning the gap. The germline gives CDR1 SGHTA, CDR2 FQGTGA. This CDR3 comprises 13 residues. Here the CDR3 DNA reads TGTGCCAGCAGCTCCTTCAGGGAAGAGACCCAGTACTTC. It specifies CASSSFREETQYF. The full variable domain, in which reference TRBV7-3 and TRBJ2-5 provide the parts outside the CDR3, is GAGVSQTPSNKVTEKGKYVELRCDPISGHTALYWYRQSLGQGPEFLIYFQGTGAADDSGLPNDRFFAVRPEGSVSTLKIQRTERGDSAVYLCASSSFREETQYFGPGTRLLVL.

The rearrangement uses TRBV5-6 and TRBJ1-4, with D unresolved. This CDR3 contains 14 residues. The germline V gene encodes CDR1 SGHDT and CDR2 YYEEEE. The V end was cut by 0 bases, the J end by 4 bases, with 7 bases between. CDR3 residues: CASSLAGVNEKLFF. The CDR3 DNA is TGTGCCAGCAGCTTGGCAGGCGTTAATGAAAAACTGTTTTTT.

The chain uses TRBV6-6 and TRBJ2-1; TRBD2 aligns across 8 bases. V lost 6 bases to trimming and J lost 5 bases; unmatched junction nucleotides: 9. Germline values: CDR1 MNHNY, CDR2 SVGAGI (reference sequence). This CDR3 region has 15 residues. This chain's CDR3 is CASSGGAYSDNEQFF. The CDR3 DNA reads as TGTGCCAGCAGCGGGGGGGCTTACAGCGACAATGAGCAGTTCTTC.

This rearrangement joins TRBV5-1 to TRBJ1-3; 10 bases are shared with TRBD1. V lost 4 bases, J lost 5 bases, and 3 bases stayed unmatched. This CDR3 spans 14 amino acids. The germline gives CDR1 SGHRS, CDR2 YFSETQ. The CDR3 DNA reads as TGCGCCAGCAGCCCGGGACAGGGGAGAAACACCATATATTTT. It specifies CASSPGQGRNTIYF.

The CDR3: CASSLEGTEGGYTF. CDR3 bases: TGCGCCAGCAGCTTGGAAGGGACAGAGGGAGGCTACACCTTC. The chain uses TRBV5-1 and TRBJ1-2; the match to TRBD1 covers 7 bases. Germline trimming cut 0 bases from V and 8 bases from J; bases unmatched to any gene: 7. The germline V gene encodes CDR1 SGHRS and CDR2 YFSETQ. This CDR3 has 14 residues.

The chain is built from TRBV6-5 and TRBJ1-2; TRBD1 matches at 7 bases. The CDR3 is made up of 14 amino acids. The V segment lost 4 bases and the J segment 4 bases; nucleotides outside the gene matches: 6. Germline CDR1 is MNHEY and CDR2 is SVGAGI. The CDR3 loop reads CASSSGTVGYGYTF. The CDR3 DNA reads TGTGCCAGCAGTTCCGGGACAGTCGGCTATGGCTACACCTTC.

The J gene is TRBJ1-1, the V gene TRBV5-1; D is unclear. Trimming removed 0 bases at V and 5 bases at J, with 5 bases between. Germline V lookup: CDR1 SGHRS, CDR2 YFSETQ. This CDR3 region has 12 residues. The DNA of the CDR3 is TGCGCCAGCAGCTTGGATCGGACTGAAGCTTTCTTT. This gives the protein CASSLDRTEAFF.

The chain joins TRBV19 to TRBJ1-1; unclear D gene. The CDR3 extends over 13 amino acids. Trimming took 3 bases from V and 1 from J, leaving 6 bases between them. Germline V gene data show CDR1 as LNHDA and CDR2 as SQIVND (reference sequence). CDR3: CASSIQENTEAFF. CDR3 in DNA: TGTGCCAGTAGTATCCAGGAGAACACTGAAGCTTTCTTT.

The rearrangement links TRBV5-4 to TRBJ2-1, with 10 positions matching TRBD1. V dropped 3 bases and J dropped 5; count of bases not matched to a gene: 5. The CDR3 sequence is 15 residues long. The germline gives CDR1 SGHNT, CDR2 YYREEE (reference sequence). In nucleotides, the CDR3 is TGTGCCAGCAGCTCAACCGGGACAGGGGACAATGAGCAGTTCTTC. Amino acids: CASSSTGTGDNEQFF. The full variable domain, completed using reference TRBV5-4 and TRBJ2-1, is ETGVTQSPTHLIKTRGQQVTLRCSSQSGHNTVSWYQQALGQGPQFIFQYYREEENGRGNFPPRFSGLQFPNYSSELNVNALELDDSALYLCASSSTGTGDNEQFFGPGTRLTVL.

V and J are TRBV11-3 and TRBJ2-5; D gene unclear. Germline V gives CDR1 SGHNT, CDR2 YENEEA. This CDR3 has 12 amino acids. V lost 8 bases, J lost 11 bases, and 18 bases lay in between. The CDR3 region has the DNA TGTGCCAGCTCCTCAACCTCGGGTGAGCAGTACTTC. This encodes CASSSTSGEQYF.

The chain has TRBV13 and TRBJ2-3; D remains unclear. The CDR3 covers 14 residues. Trimming cost V 0 bases and J 8 bases, with 12 bases left between them. The germline gives CDR1 PRHDT, CDR2 FYEKMQ (reference sequence). The CDR3 nucleotides are TGTGCCAGCAGCTTAGGGTCGGAGAGTGGTACGCAGTATTTT. Translated, it gives CASSLGSESGTQYF.

CDR3 sequence (DNA): TGTGCCAGCAGCTTAGTGGGCAGGGCGAACACTGAAGCTTTCTTT. Its translation is CASSLVGRANTEAFF. The chain joins TRBV11-2 to TRBJ1-1; tentative D call: TRBD1 (5 bases). Per germline, CDR1 SGHAT and CDR2 FQNNGV. V gave up 1 base and J gave up 1 base, with 10 bases separating them. The CDR3 extends over 15 amino acids.

This chain joins TRBV7-9 and TRBJ2-4; 7 nucleotides match TRBD2. Germline trimming cut 5 bases from V and 0 bases from J; bases unmatched to any gene: 7. This CDR3 has 16 residues. The germline V gene encodes CDR1 SEHNR and CDR2 FQNEAQ (reference sequence). In nucleotides, the CDR3 is TGTGCCAGCAGCGCCCCTAGCGGAATAGCCAAAAACATTCAGTACTTC. This gives the protein CASSAPSGIAKNIQYF.